Included here is one TCR beta chain sequence, with context. This sample stems from a study of CD8+ T cells in alopecia areata. Study-level information: Tofacitinib ran for 6 to 18 months before 6 months off drug.

RNA extraction was followed by reverse transcription into cDNA, which acted as the sequencing template. Profiled with immunoSEQ multiplex PCR; TCRdb holds only in-frame clones, not every one. The data show under 300,000 clones, with about 68% seen just once and approximately 1.2% held by the top ten. Samples from alopecia areata patients were lesional scalp punch biopsies and peripheral blood. This receptor was taken from a human donor with alopecia areata. Sequences were derived from CD4+ T cells sorted from blood, sampled at week 0.

For the CDR3, the DNA is TGCAGCGTTAGGGGACAGGGGATCGAGCAGTACTTC. Its protein product is CSVRGQGIEQYF. The chain combines TRBV29-1 with TRBJ2-7, with 10 bases aligning to TRBD1. Trimming at V came to 5 bases and at J to 6 bases, leaving 4 bases not matched to a gene. The CDR3 sequence is 12 residues long. From germline, CDR1 is SQVTM and CDR2 ANQGSEA.